The clone carrying this TCR beta chain occurred once. The antigen is unknown. This record belongs to a study of PD-1 blockade in classical Hodgkin lymphoma. Time point: cycle 4 day 1 (C4D1), after 5 to 7 weeks of nivolumab. The patients all showed relapse after autologous stem cell transplantation, while their brentuximab vedotin exposure varied. Using magnetic negative selection, the CD4+ T cells were separated out of thawed PBMCs. Study outcomes and limitations: By C4D1 there was a significant rise in CD4+ TCR diversity but not in CD8+ TCR diversity. Complete responders matched newly diagnosed patients in baseline diversity.

The protocol was immunoSEQ multiplex PCR, while the TCRdb copy is restricted to in-frame clones and leaves out a portion. The sample holds 10,000 to 15,000 clones; about 80% are singletons and the top ten take more than 0.85%. The material sequenced was CD4+ T cells from blood, taken before the fourth cycle of nivolumab. The receptor's source is a human donor with classical Hodgkin lymphoma.

The CDR3 DNA follows: TGTGCCAGCAGCTTGGCGACCTCGACCCAGTACTTC. Protein product: CASSLATSTQYF. The chain couples TRBV11-2 to TRBJ2-5; D call uncertain. Trimming took 3 bases from V and 7 from J, leaving 9 bases between them. CDR1 and CDR2 (germline): SGHAT, FQNNGV. The CDR3 is made up of 12 amino acids.